The entry that follows covers one TCR beta chain sequence. Its specificity is not known. From germline, CDR1 is MDHEN and CDR2 SYDVKM. The CDR3 totals 14 residues. The V gene lost 2 bases and the J gene lost 1 base, with 7 bases spanning the gap. TCRdb itself ran the RT-PCR reads through MiXCR, one entry per CDR3 protein. The sample lists more than 150,000 distinct CDR3 sequences, approximately 11% occurring once. This sample is drawn from a study of response to subunit inactivated influenza vaccine. Study observations and caveats: New T cells are recruited in small numbers by each seasonal influenza vaccination, according to the authors' suggestion.

The source is a man aged 50 to 69 who received an inactivated influenza vaccine. V and J are TRBV28 and TRBJ2-3, with D perhaps given as TRBD1 or TRBD2 (5 bases each). The material was CD8+ T cells sorted from PBMCs, obtained about 23 months after vaccination. Here the CDR3 DNA reads TGTGCCAGCAGTTTAGGGACCCGCACAGATACGCAGTATTTT. This sequence encodes CASSLGTRTDTQYF. Full variable domain (outside the CDR3, taken from reference TRBV28 and TRBJ2-3): DVKVTQSSRYLVKRTGEKVFLECVQDMDHENMFWYRQDPGLGLRLIYFSYDVKMKEKGDIPEGYSVSREKKERFSLILESASTNQTSMYLCASSLGTRTDTQYFGPGTRLTVL.